The 10 T cell receptor beta chains listed next were all sequenced from one sample in a study of blood T cell repertoires in COVID-19 (TCRdb year 2020). Library construction relied on the immunoSEQ multiplex PCR assay. The clones in this table, taken by TCRdb from immuneACCESS, are in-frame only. Not every clone is retained; where verified, under half of the shortfall comes from an unresolved V gene, and the cause of the rest is unknown. This sample holds tens of thousands of clones; 81% were observed only once. The ten largest clones add up to 44% of the sample. Sequenced: peripheral blood. All receptors come from a man aged 80 or over with acute or convalescent COVID-19.

The rearrangement links TRBV19 to TRBJ2-3; D is perhaps TRBD1 (5 bases). This CDR3 has 12 residues. Germline V CDR1 and CDR2: LNHDA, SQIVND (reference sequence). The V and J ends lost 6 bases and 3 bases respectively, with 7 bases between them. The CDR3 coding sequence is TGTGCCAGTAGGGGGCAGACAGATACGCAGTATTTT. Its translation: CASRGQTDTQYF.

Regarding this clone: Germline is not matched at one junction end, which may reflect a read error. The chain combines TRBV6-5 with TRBJ1-3, with TRBD1 matching 7 bases. Looked up from germline, CDR1 is MNHEY and CDR2 is SVGAGI. CDR3 length equals 15 residues. The CDR3 sequence is CASSYSEGAGTTIYF. The CDR3 nucleotides read TGTGCCAGCAGTTACTCCGAGGGGGCTGGAACCACCATATATTTT.

In this sample, this clone turned up a few times. The CDR3 DNA reads as TGCGCCAGCAGCCTCGACTGGAGCTCCTACAATGAGCAGTTCTTC. Translating it yields CASSLDWSSYNEQFF. This sequence joins TRBV5-1 and TRBJ2-1; no definite D call. Germline assignment: CDR1 SGHRS and CDR2 YFSETQ. Trimming removed 4 bases from V and 0 bases from J, with 11 bases in between. The CDR3 has 15 residues.

Notes on this clone: This specimen includes other DNA sequences encoding the same CDR3. The chain combines TRBV18 with TRBJ1-5; possibly TRBD1 for D (6 bases). There are 13 residues in the CDR3. V dropped 8 bases and J dropped 3 bases, with 11 bases sitting between them. Germline V gene sequence: CDR1 KGHSH, CDR2 LQKENI. The CDR3 reads CASVQGFNQPQHF. The CDR3 DNA sequence: TGTGCCAGCGTACAGGGTTTCAATCAGCCCCAGCATTTT.

The gene calls are TRBV30 and TRBJ2-7; perhaps TRBD1 as D (6 bases). CDR1 and CDR2 (germline): GTSNPN, SVGIG (reference sequence). Trimming took 5 bases from V and 9 from J, leaving 17 bases between them. The CDR3 totals 12 residues. CDR3: CAWGPQGLRQYF. The CDR3 DNA is TGTGCCTGGGGCCCCCAGGGGCTGAGGCAGTACTTC.

The rearrangement links TRBV29-1 to TRBJ2-5; the D is unclear. Trimming took off 6 bases at V and 2 bases at J, with 13 bases between the two ends. The V gene's germline CDR1 is SQVTM and CDR2 ANQGSEA. This CDR3 has 13 residues. The CDR3 sequence: CSVSWAIQETQYF. The CDR3 bases are TGCAGCGTGTCCTGGGCCATACAAGAGACCCAGTACTTC.

The gene calls are TRBV28 and TRBJ1-1; 9 bases agree with TRBD1. The V gene end was trimmed by 2 bases and the J gene end by 0 bases; junction bases not matched to a gene: 4. This CDR3 region has 16 residues. Germline-derived CDR1 and CDR2 are MDHEN and SYDVKM. This chain's CDR3 is CASSLGTGILNTEAFF. The CDR3 DNA follows: TGTGCCAGCAGTTTAGGGACAGGGATTTTGAACACTGAAGCTTTCTTT. The variable domain in full, with the rest retrieved from reference TRBV28 and TRBJ1-1, is DVKVTQSSRYLVKRTGEKVFLECVQDMDHENMFWYRQDPGLGLRLIYFSYDVKMKEKGDIPEGYSVSREKKERFSLILESASTNQTSMYLCASSLGTGILNTEAFFGQGTRLTVV.

CDR3 in amino acids: CASSYLQVSGSGYTF. As DNA, the CDR3 is TGTGCCAGCAGCTATCTCCAGGTTAGCGGTAGTGGCTACACCTTC. The V call is TRBV7-2, the J call TRBJ1-2; unclear D gene. V gave up 4 bases and J gave up 7 bases, with 19 bases separating them. The germline CDR1 and CDR2 sequences are SGHTA and FQGNSA. There are 15 residues in the CDR3.

This chain links TRBV7-8 with TRBJ2-1; 11 bases map to TRBD1. With 5 bases clipped from V and 3 bases from J, the junction kept 6 bases outside the gene matches. Germline-derived CDR1 and CDR2 are SGHVS and FQNEAQ. The CDR3 is 16 residues long. CDR3 region: CASSPSGQGVYNEQFF. CDR3 bases: TGTGCCAGCAGCCCCTCGGGACAGGGGGTCTACAATGAGCAGTTCTTC.

The chain links TRBV7-2 to TRBJ2-1; 12 nucleotides match TRBD2. This CDR3 has 14 residues. Germline V gene lookup returns CDR1 SGHTA and CDR2 FQGNSA. V dropped 4 bases and J dropped 7; count of bases not matched to a gene: 2. The CDR3 DNA reads as TGTGCCAGCAGCTGGACTAGCGGGAATAATGAGCAGTTCTTC. Translation: CASSWTSGNNEQFF.